The T cell receptor beta chain under discussion was sequenced for a study of a mutant IDH1 vaccine in newly diagnosed glioma. Overall study context: Before enrollment, patients got radiotherapy alone, temozolomide alone, or mostly the combination.

Comments on this clone: The antigen is unknown.

Stated time point: baseline, week 1 (first vaccination visit). Treatment specified: pre-vaccination baseline after standard-of-care therapy. The donors' diagnosis was new WHO grade 3 or 4 astrocytoma that was IDH1-mutant and ATRX-lost. This table comes from immunoSEQ multiplex PCR, and its TCRdb copy is limited to in-frame clones, with some not included. The table lists about 38,000 clones, 80% to 95% of them singletons, with 15% to 20% in the top ten. Study outcomes and limitations: No link was apparently found between pseudoprogression and changes in top peripheral T cell clonotypes. Vaccination induced immune responses in around 95% of patients.

The clonotype comes from a man aged 18 to 30 with glioma. Material: PBMCs, obtained from a glioma patient treated with radiotherapy, temozolomide or both.

CDR3 residues: CASSQLTGRPETQYF. The CDR3 DNA follows: TGCGCCAGCAGCCAGCTCACAGGGAGGCCAGAGACCCAGTACTTC. The chain employs TRBV4-3 and TRBJ2-5; D could derive from TRBD1 or TRBD2 (6 bases each). This CDR3 is built from 15 residues. Germline lookup yields CDR1 LGHNA and CDR2 YSLEER. The V end was cut by 3 bases, the J end by 4 bases, with 15 bases between.